This TCR beta chain is drawn from a study of regulatory T cells in long-lasting Graves disease. Study information: Persistence in Graves' disease denoted antithyroid drug use beyond 5 years alongside positive TSH receptor antibodies.

Building the TCR beta libraries relied on iRepertoire HTBI primers, and CDR3 regions underwent Arm-PCR. TCRdb re-called the multiplex PCR reads through MiXCR, storing one row per CDR3 protein. The table records 600,000 to 800,000 distinct CDR3 sequences, around 30% of them present only once. The sample's time point: persistent/refractory GD, antithyroid drugs over 5 years with positive TRAb. RNA isolated from PBMCs was used to make the TCR library. It was American Thyroid Association guidelines that determined Graves' disease diagnosis. The V gene's germline CDR1 is MNHEY and CDR2 SMNVEV (reference sequence). CDR3 length: 13 residues. The V and J ends lost 3 bases and 3 bases respectively, with 8 bases between them. Findings of the study overall: The study found TRBV28, TRBJ1-2 and TRBJ2-5 favored in persistent disease. New patients shared around 920 public clonotypes, fewer than the roughly 2,600 shared by persistent patients.

This clonotype was recorded many times. What it binds is not known. Sample: peripheral blood mononuclear cells (PBMCs), taken when the disease was refractory, from a patient treated with antithyroid drugs. The clonotype was recovered from a female donor with Graves disease. The chain is built from TRBV27 and TRBJ1-2; D is ambiguous. The CDR3 region is CASSFQRDYGYTF. The CDR3 DNA reads TGTGCCAGCAGTTTTCAGCGGGACTATGGCTACACCTTC.